The T cell receptor (beta chain) described here comes from a study of blood T cells in healthy people across ages. Germline loops: CDR1 DFQATT, CDR2 SNEGSKA (reference sequence). The CDR3 sequence is 14 residues long. Trimming at V came to 3 bases and at J to 8 bases, leaving 7 bases not matched to a gene. Remarks on this clonotype: The antigen remains undetermined.

Study findings and constraints: Across the age range, TCR beta diversity per million T cells fell in a roughly linear way.

With a J-beta primer mix and a sample-barcoded 5' primer, a second PCR ran about 7 to 12 cycles. TCRdb reprocessed the 5' RACE reads with MiXCR, giving one entry per CDR3 protein. The sample carries about 1 million distinct CDR3 sequences, 35% to 50% recorded once. There were healthy Caucasian individuals from Russia, aged roughly 6 to 90, serving as donors. This clonotype originated in a woman aged 55 to 70 in good health. The chain uses TRBV20-1 and TRBJ2-1; TRBD2 matches at 10 bases. Sequencing used blood. CDR3 nucleotide sequence: TGCAGTGCTAGCCGGACTAGCGGCATTGATGAGCAGTTCTTC. Protein product: CSASRTSGIDEQFF.